One and the same sample provided the 9 T cell receptor beta chains below, sequenced in a study of shared clonotypes between healthy human individuals. The method was immunoSEQ multiplex PCR; TCRdb's version includes in-frame clones alone and lacks a portion of them. The sample includes about 1.1 million clones, 70% to 80% of them seen just once. Material: memory CD4+ T cells from PBMCs. Documented subset: CD45RA-negative fraction. Receptors were obtained from a man between 18 and 29 years old in good health. Some clones in this sample may be carry-over from other donors' samples.

This clone appeared a few times. V is TRBV2 and J is TRBJ2-7; D unclear. V lost 6 bases, J lost 5 bases, and 8 bases lay in between. Germline V gene sequence: CDR1 SNHLY, CDR2 FYNNEI. This CDR3 region has 11 residues. The DNA of the CDR3 is TGTGCCAGCAGCGGAAGGGACGAGCAGTACTTC. Protein: CASSGRDEQYF. The full variable domain, with the rest looked up from reference TRBV2 and TRBJ2-7, is EPEVTQTPSHQVTQMGQEVILRCVPISNHLYFYWYRQILGQKVEFLVSFYNNEISEKSEIFDDQFSVERPDGSNFTLKIRSTKLEDSAMYFCASSGRDEQYFGPGTRLTVT.

The V gene is TRBV6-1, the J gene TRBJ2-1; perhaps TRBD2 as D (7 bases). V gave up 2 bases and J gave up 9 bases, with 17 bases separating them. The CDR3 is made up of 15 amino acids. The germline V gene has CDR1 MNHNS and CDR2 SASEGT. CDR3 DNA: TGTGCCAGCAGTGAATATGGGGGGGCCCCCGCTGAGCAGTTCTTC. Translating it yields CASSEYGGAPAEQFF.

This chain uses TRBV19 with TRBJ2-5, with D possibly matching TRBD2 (6 bases). There are 16 residues in the CDR3. From germline, CDR1 is LNHDA and CDR2 SQIVND (reference sequence). V was pared by 7 bases and J by 4 bases, with 22 bases between. CDR3 coding DNA: TGTGCCAGTACCCCCGGGACTCCCGCGCGAGGAGAGACCCAGTACTTC. Encoded protein: CASTPGTPARGETQYF.

The V and J genes are TRBV7-2 and TRBJ2-5; a weak D match, TRBD2 (5 bases). CDR3 length equals 15 residues. Trimming shortened V by 0 bases and J by 2 bases, and 10 bases separated the two germline ends. Germline V gene data show CDR1 as SGHTA and CDR2 as FQGNSA. This chain's CDR3 is CASSLAQKRQETQYF. The CDR3 DNA reads as TGTGCCAGCAGCTTAGCGCAAAAGCGGCAAGAGACCCAGTACTTC.

On this clone itself: This likely stems from a read error, as it lies one base from a far larger clone. The sample holds other DNA sequences that translate to the same CDR3. V gene TRBV7-9 combines with J gene TRBJ2-7; TRBD2 agrees at 7 bases. The CDR3 is 15 amino acids. From germline, CDR1 is SEHNR and CDR2 FQNEAQ (reference sequence). The V segment lost 5 bases and the J segment 0 bases; nucleotides outside the gene matches: 7. The CDR3 here is CASSPGLADSYEQYF. CDR3 DNA: TGTGCCAGCAGCCCAGGGCTAGCGGACTCCTACGAGCAGTACTTC.

As for this clone: The same CDR3 arises from other DNA sequences in this sample as well. This sequence joins TRBV6-5 and TRBJ2-1, with a weak D call TRBD2 (5 bases). The V gene lost 6 bases and the J gene lost 0 bases, with 12 bases spanning the gap. CDR1 MNHEY and CDR2 SVGAGI come from the germline V gene. This CDR3 is 15 amino acids long. The CDR3 DNA reads as TGTGCCAGCAGCCAGAGGAGGTCCTCCTACAATGAGCAGTTCTTC. Protein product: CASSQRRSSYNEQFF.

The CDR3 DNA sequence: TGTGCCAGCAGTGCCCAAGCGGGAGCTTCCAATGAGCAGTTCTTC. Its translation is CASSAQAGASNEQFF. The gene calls are TRBV2 and TRBJ2-1; 8 nucleotides match TRBD2. The CDR3 sequence is 15 residues long. Germline values: CDR1 SNHLY, CDR2 FYNNEI. The junction had 8 bases not matched to a gene; V was cut back by 4 bases and J by 6 bases.

J is TRBJ2-3 and V is TRBV6-5, with D possibly TRBD2 on 6 matching bases. Germline lookup yields CDR1 MNHEY and CDR2 SVGAGI. This CDR3 comprises 15 residues. Trimming removed 7 bases at V and 0 bases at J, with 14 bases between. The CDR3 DNA reads as TGTGCCAGCATCCAACGCGGGGCCAGCACAGATACGCAGTATTTT. It encodes CASIQRGASTDTQYF.

The chain recombines TRBV5-1 with TRBJ2-1; the D gene is possibly TRBD1 (6 bases). V gave up 4 bases and J gave up 3 bases, with 11 bases separating them. The CDR3 extends over 14 amino acids. Germline CDR1 is SGHRS and CDR2 is YFSETQ. CDR3 coding DNA: TGCGCCAGCAGCCGACAGGAGGACTACAATGAGCAGTTCTTC. Protein: CASSRQEDYNEQFF.